The clone carrying this T cell receptor beta chain was recorded many times. In TCRdb, the 5' RACE reads were re-called with MiXCR into one record per CDR3 protein. In the table there are over 40,000 distinct CDR3 sequences, more than 4.5% of which are singletons. The source of the sample is a study of T cells of healthy individuals. There are 16 residues in the CDR3. In germline, CDR1 is SGDLS, CDR2 YYNGEE. V was clipped by 3 bases and J by 2 bases; unmatched bases: 7. The source is a human donor in good health. This chain connects TRBV9 to TRBJ2-3; 9 positions agree with TRBD2. CDR3 protein: CASSDRLAENTDTQYF. DNA for the CDR3: TGTGCCAGCAGCGACCGACTAGCGGAGAACACAGATACGCAGTATTTT.